A selection of T cell receptor beta chains follows, all from one sample in a study of cytotoxic CD8 clonotypes in ibrutinib-treated CLL. The protocol was immunoSEQ multiplex PCR, while the TCRdb copy is restricted to in-frame clones and leaves out a portion. The sample lists around 27,000 clones; roughly 59% were seen once. The sequencing here drew on PBMCs, taken before ibrutinib treatment. The source is a human donor with chronic lymphocytic leukemia. CDR3s include the opening cysteine and the closing phenylalanine or tryptophan. The order of the fields is J gene, D gene, clone size, V gene, CDR3 protein, CDR3 DNA. A D gene is named only where the DNA matches it firmly. Some rows have no size entry. The others give once, few or many, or a class for an expanded clone.

TRBJ2-7 NA NA TRBV19 CASSIRNEQYF TGTGCCAGTAGTATCAGGAACGAGCAGTACTTC
TRBJ2-1 TRBD2 NA TRBV5-4 CASSSGTSGNEQFF TGTGCCAGCAGCTCGGGGACTAGCGGCAATGAGCAGTTCTTC
TRBJ2-3 NA NA TRBV19 CASSSKHPLYTQYF TGTGCCAGTAGTAGTAAGCACCCCCTTTATACGCAGTATTTT
TRBJ1-5 NA NA TRBV6-5 CASSYLAGHSNQPQHF TGTGCCAGCAGTTACCTGGCAGGGCATAGCAATCAGCCCCAGCATTTT
TRBJ1-3 NA NA TRBV7-6 CASSLSVGNTIYF TGTGCCAGCAGCTTATCCGTCGGGAACACCATATATTTT
TRBJ1-4 TRBD1 NA TRBV6-5 CASSYQTGAILFF TGTGCCAGCAGTTACCAAACAGGGGCGATACTGTTTTTT
TRBJ1-5 NA NA TRBV5-6 CASSGGDSNQPQHF TGTGCCAGCAGCGGGGGGGACAGCAATCAGCCCCAGCATTTT
TRBJ1-4 NA NA TRBV29-1 CSVALDPGKKLFF TGCAGCGTTGCTTTGGACCCGGGGAAAAAACTGTTTTTT
TRBJ1-2 TRBD1 few TRBV5-1 CASSPQGDYGYTF TGCGCCAGCAGCCCACAGGGGGATTATGGCTACACCTTC
TRBJ2-7 NA NA TRBV2 CASSTRDRDYEQYF TGTGCCAGCAGTACTCGGGACCGTGACTACGAGCAGTACTTC
TRBJ2-3 NA NA TRBV6-7 CASSYEVEDNSTDTQYF TGTGCCAGCAGTTACGAGGTGGAAGATAATAGCACAGATACGCAGTATTTT
TRBJ1-1 TRBD1 medium-sized TRBV29-1 CSVGTGNTAEAFF TGCAGCGTGGGGACAGGGAATACTGCTGAAGCTTTCTTT
TRBJ1-4 NA NA TRBV19 CASSTYSGEKLFF TGTGCCAGTAGTACCTACAGTGGTGAAAAACTGTTTTTT
TRBJ2-7 TRBD2 NA TRBV7-6 CASSPELAGGSEQYF TGTGCCAGCAGCCCGGAACTAGCGGGAGGATCCGAGCAGTACTTC
TRBJ1-6 TRBD1 NA TRBV27 CASRQGSYNSPLHF TGTGCCAGCCGACAGGGAAGCTATAATTCACCCCTCCACTTT
TRBJ2-7 NA few TRBV19 CASSIGTQFLYEQYF TGTGCCAGTAGTATCGGGACCCAGTTCCTCTACGAGCAGTACTTC
TRBJ1-2 TRBD1 few TRBV28 CASRNRGQVYGYTF TGTGCCAGCAGGAACAGGGGGCAGGTCTATGGCTACACCTTC
TRBJ2-7 TRBD2 NA TRBV28 CASSYGGDEQYF TGTGCCAGCAGTTATGGGGGGGACGAGCAGTACTTC
TRBJ2-7 TRBD1 NA TRBV15 CATSRGGQGNEQYF TGTGCCACCAGCAGAGGCGGACAGGGCAACGAGCAGTACTTC
TRBJ1-5 NA few TRBV5-6 CASSPAGVQPQHF TGTGCCAGCAGCCCTGCGGGTGTCCAGCCCCAGCATTTT
TRBJ1-2 NA NA TRBV5-1 CASSLGTIYGYTF TGCGCCAGCAGCTTGGGGACAATCTATGGCTACACCTTC
TRBJ2-7 NA NA TRBV6-1 CASKIGVYAYYEQYF TGTGCCAGCAAAATAGGGGTTTACGCCTACTACGAGCAGTACTTC
TRBJ1-1 TRBD1 NA TRBV7-9 CASSSTGTYTEAFF TGTGCCAGCAGCTCGACAGGGACTTACACTGAAGCTTTCTTT
TRBJ2-5 NA NA TRBV5-4 CASSPGISGETQYF TGTGCCAGCAGCCCAGGGATTTCGGGGGAGACCCAGTACTTC
TRBJ1-1 TRBD1 few TRBV6-5 CASNRGGTEAFF TGTGCCAGCAACAGGGGGGGGACTGAAGCTTTCTTT
TRBJ2-1 TRBD1 few TRBV5-1 CASSLERGLGSYNEQFF TGCGCCAGCAGCTTGGAAAGGGGGCTAGGCTCCTACAATGAGCAGTTCTTC
TRBJ2-7 NA NA TRBV21-1 CASSKGHPLYEQYF TGTGCCAGCAGCAAAGGGCACCCACTCTACGAGCAGTACTTC
TRBJ2-7 NA NA TRBV6-1 CASSDTRNAGEQYF TGTGCCAGCAGTGACACCCGCAACGCTGGCGAGCAGTACTTC
TRBJ2-2 TRBD1 few TRBV5-6 CASSYRDRPNTGELFF TGTGCCAGCAGTTACAGGGACAGGCCCAACACCGGGGAGCTGTTTTTT
TRBJ1-2 TRBD1 NA TRBV9 CASSGVRGAGYGYTF TGTGCCAGCAGCGGTGTCAGGGGGGCCGGGTATGGCTACACCTTC
TRBJ2-3 TRBD2 NA TRBV5-1 CASSFGGLAGTDTQYF TGCGCCAGCAGCTTTGGGGGACTAGCGGGCACAGATACGCAGTATTTT
TRBJ2-2 NA NA TRBV5-1 CATGRGSLANTGELFF TGCGCCACCGGCCGGGGGAGTCTCGCGAACACCGGGGAGCTGTTTTTT
TRBJ2-7 TRBD2 NA TRBV14 CASSHAGTSGSPLATYEQYF TGTGCCAGCAGCCATGCCGGGACTAGCGGGAGTCCCCTCGCTACCTACGAGCAGTACTTC
TRBJ2-5 TRBD2 NA TRBV2 CASSPGTSARYQETQYF TGTGCCAGCAGTCCCGGGACTAGCGCACGGTACCAAGAGACCCAGTACTTC
TRBJ2-5 NA NA TRBV5-6 CASSVSGTPGETQYF TGTGCCAGCAGCGTCTCCGGGACCCCCGGGGAGACCCAGTACTTC
TRBJ1-5 NA few TRBV6-5 CASSYRPHQPQHF TGTGCCAGCAGTTACCGACCACATCAGCCCCAGCATTTT
TRBJ2-7 NA NA TRBV12-5 CASGPGFSYEQYF TGTGCTAGTGGTCCAGGGTTCTCCTACGAGCAGTACTTC
TRBJ2-3 NA NA TRBV5-4 CASSLANSGGADTQYF TGTGCCAGCAGCTTGGCCAACTCGGGCGGCGCAGATACGCAGTATTTT
TRBJ1-2 NA NA TRBV5-6 CASSLTVYGYTF TGTGCCAGCAGCTTAACGGTCTATGGCTACACCTTC
TRBJ2-4 NA NA TRBV6-6 CASTGATKNIQYF TGTGCCAGCACCGGGGCGACCAAAAACATTCAGTACTTC
TRBJ2-4 TRBD2 NA TRBV2 CASSWTSVNGIQYF TGTGCCAGCAGTTGGACTAGTGTCAACGGCATTCAGTACTTC